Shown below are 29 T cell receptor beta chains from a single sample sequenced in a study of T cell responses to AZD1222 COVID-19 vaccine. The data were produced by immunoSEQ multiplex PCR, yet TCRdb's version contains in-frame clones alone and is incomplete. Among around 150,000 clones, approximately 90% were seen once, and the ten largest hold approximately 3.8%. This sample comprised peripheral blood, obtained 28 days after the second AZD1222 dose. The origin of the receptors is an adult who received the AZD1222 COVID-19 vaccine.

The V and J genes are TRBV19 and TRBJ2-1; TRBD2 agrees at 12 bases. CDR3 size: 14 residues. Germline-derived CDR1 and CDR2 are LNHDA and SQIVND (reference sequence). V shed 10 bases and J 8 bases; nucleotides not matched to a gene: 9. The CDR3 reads CAIGLAGPGDEQFF. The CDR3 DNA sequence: TGTGCCATTGGACTAGCGGGGCCGGGGGATGAGCAGTTCTTC.

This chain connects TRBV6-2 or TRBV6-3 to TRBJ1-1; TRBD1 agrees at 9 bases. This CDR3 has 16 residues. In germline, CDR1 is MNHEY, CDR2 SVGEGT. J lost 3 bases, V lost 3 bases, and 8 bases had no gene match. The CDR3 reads CASSYHRGRGDTEAFF. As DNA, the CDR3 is TGTGCCAGCAGTTATCACAGGGGGCGAGGAGACACTGAAGCTTTCTTT.

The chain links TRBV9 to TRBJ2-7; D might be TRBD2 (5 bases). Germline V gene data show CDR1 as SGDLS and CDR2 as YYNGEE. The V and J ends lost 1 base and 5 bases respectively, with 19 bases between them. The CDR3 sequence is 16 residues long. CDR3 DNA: TGTGCCAGCAGCGTAAGGGTAGGTGCGGGTACTAACGAGCAGTACTTC. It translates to CASSVRVGAGTNEQYF.

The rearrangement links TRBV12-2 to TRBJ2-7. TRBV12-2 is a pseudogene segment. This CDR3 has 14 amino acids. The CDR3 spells CASRLMGPRYEQYF. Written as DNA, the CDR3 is TGTGCAAGTCGCTTAATGGGACCCCGCTACGAGCAGTACTTC.

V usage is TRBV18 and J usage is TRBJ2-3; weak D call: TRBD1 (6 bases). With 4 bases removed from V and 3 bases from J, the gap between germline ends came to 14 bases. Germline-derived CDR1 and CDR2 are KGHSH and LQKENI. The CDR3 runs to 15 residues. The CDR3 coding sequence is TGTGCCAGCTCACTCGCTCGGCAGGGGACAGATACGCAGTATTTT. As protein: CASSLARQGTDTQYF. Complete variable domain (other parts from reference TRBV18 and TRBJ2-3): NAGVMQNPRHLVRRRGQEARLRCSPMKGHSHVYWYRQLPEEGLKFMVYLQKENIIDESGMPKERFSAEFPKEGPSILRIQQVVRGDSAAYFCASSLARQGTDTQYFGPGTRLTVL.

The CDR3 DNA reads as TGTGCCAGCAGGAATAGGATCGAGAACACTGAAGCTTTCTTT. It is translated as CASRNRIENTEAFF. This chain uses TRBV11-2 with TRBJ1-1, with D unclear. This CDR3 contains 14 residues. CDR1 and CDR2 (germline): SGHAT, FQNNGV. V lost 6 bases and J lost 1, with 12 bases in between.

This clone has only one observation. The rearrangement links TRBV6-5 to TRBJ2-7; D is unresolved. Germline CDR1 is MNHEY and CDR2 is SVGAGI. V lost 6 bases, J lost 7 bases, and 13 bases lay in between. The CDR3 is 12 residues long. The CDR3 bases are TGTGCCAGCAGCTGGGTAGGTCGGGAGCAGTACTTC. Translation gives CASSWVGREQYF.

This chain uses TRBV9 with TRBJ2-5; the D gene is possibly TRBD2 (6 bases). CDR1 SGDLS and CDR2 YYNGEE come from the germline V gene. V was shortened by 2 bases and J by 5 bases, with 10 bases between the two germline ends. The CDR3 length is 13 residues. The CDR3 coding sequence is TGTGCCAGCAGCGTGAATGGAGGGGAGACCCAGTACTTC. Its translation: CASSVNGGETQYF.

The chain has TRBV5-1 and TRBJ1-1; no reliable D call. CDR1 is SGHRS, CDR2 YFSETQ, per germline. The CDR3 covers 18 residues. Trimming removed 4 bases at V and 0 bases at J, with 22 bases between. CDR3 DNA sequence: TGCGCCAGCAGCCAAGATGGGCCTTCCTGGTCCATGAACACTGAAGCTTTCTTT. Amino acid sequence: CASSQDGPSWSMNTEAFF.

The CDR3, as DNA: TGTGCCAGCAGTTTAAGGGACAGATTTGGAAACACCATATATTTT. It codes for CASSLRDRFGNTIYF. The rearrangement joins TRBV28 to TRBJ1-3; 7 bases align to TRBD1. CDR3 length equals 15 residues. Germline V gives CDR1 MDHEN, CDR2 SYDVKM. Trimming cost V 2 bases and J 3 bases; bases outside gene matches: 4.

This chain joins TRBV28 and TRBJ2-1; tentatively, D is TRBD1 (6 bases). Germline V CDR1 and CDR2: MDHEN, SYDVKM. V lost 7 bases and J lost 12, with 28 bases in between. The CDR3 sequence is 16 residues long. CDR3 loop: CASNNPVGASAAGQFF. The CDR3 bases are TGTGCCAGCAACAACCCGGTGGGGGCCTCAGCCGCGGGGCAGTTCTTC. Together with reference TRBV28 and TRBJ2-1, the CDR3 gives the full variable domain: DVKVTQSSRYLVKRTGEKVFLECVQDMDHENMFWYRQDPGLGLRLIYFSYDVKMKEKGDIPEGYSVSREKKERFSLILESASTNQTSMYLCASNNPVGASAAGQFFGPGTRLTVL.

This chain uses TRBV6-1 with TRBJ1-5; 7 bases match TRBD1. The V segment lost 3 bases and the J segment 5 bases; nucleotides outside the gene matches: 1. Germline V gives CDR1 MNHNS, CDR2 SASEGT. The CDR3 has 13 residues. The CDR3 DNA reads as TGTGCCAGCAGTGACAGGGGGGATCAGCCCCAGCATTTT. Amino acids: CASSDRGDQPQHF.

The CDR3 DNA reads TGTGCCAGCTCACCACAGGGAGGCAATCAGCCCCAGCATTTT. Translated: CASSPQGGNQPQHF. This chain connects TRBV18 to TRBJ1-5; D not resolved. This CDR3 region has 14 residues. The V end lost 1 base, the J end lost 2 bases, and 6 bases lay between the germline ends. Germline V gene data show CDR1 as KGHSH and CDR2 as LQKENI.

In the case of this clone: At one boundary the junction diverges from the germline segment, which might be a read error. Written as DNA, the CDR3 is TGCGCCCGCAGCTTGGGGGGCGAGGGGGGCTACGAGCAGTACTTC. It encodes CARSLGGEGGYEQYF. J is TRBJ2-7 and V is TRBV5-1; either TRBD1 or TRBD2 may fit D (6 bases each). Per germline, CDR1 SGHRS and CDR2 YFSETQ. The CDR3 loop spans 15 amino acids.

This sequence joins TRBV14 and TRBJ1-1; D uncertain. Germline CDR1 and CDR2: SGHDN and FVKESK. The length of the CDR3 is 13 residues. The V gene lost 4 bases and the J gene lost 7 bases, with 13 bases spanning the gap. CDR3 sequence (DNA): TGTGCCAGCAGCCCCCGAAGCCCCCGTGAAGCTTTCTTT. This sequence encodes CASSPRSPREAFF.

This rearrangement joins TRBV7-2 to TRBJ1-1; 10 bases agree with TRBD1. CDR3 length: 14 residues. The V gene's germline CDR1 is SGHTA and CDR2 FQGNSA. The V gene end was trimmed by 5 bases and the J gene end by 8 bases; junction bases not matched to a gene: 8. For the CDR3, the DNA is TGTGCCAGCAGCCCAAGGGGGGACAGGGGCGAAGCTTTCTTT. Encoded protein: CASSPRGDRGEAFF.

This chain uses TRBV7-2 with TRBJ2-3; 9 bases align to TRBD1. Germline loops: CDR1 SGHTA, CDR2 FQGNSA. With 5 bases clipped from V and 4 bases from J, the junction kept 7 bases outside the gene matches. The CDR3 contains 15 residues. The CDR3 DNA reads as TGTGCCAGCAGCAACCGGGACAGGGTTTCAGATACGCAGTATTTT. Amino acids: CASSNRDRVSDTQYF.

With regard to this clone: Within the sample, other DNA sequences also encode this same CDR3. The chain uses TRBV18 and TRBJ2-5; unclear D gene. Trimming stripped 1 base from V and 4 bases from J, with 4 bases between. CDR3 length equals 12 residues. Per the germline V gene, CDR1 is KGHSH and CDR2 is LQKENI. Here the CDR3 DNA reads TGTGCCAGCTCACCACAGAGAGAGACCCAGTACTTC. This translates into CASSPQRETQYF.

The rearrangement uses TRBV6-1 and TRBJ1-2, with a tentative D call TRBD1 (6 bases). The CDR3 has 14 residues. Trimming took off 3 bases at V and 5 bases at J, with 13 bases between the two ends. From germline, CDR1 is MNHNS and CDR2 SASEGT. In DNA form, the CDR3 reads TGTGCCAGCAGTGATTTGGGGGGCAGGTATGGCTACACCTTC. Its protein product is CASSDLGGRYGYTF.

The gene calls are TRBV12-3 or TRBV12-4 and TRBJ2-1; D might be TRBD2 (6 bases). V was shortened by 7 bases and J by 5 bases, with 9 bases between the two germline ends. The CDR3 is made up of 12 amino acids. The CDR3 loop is CASKRRDNEQFF. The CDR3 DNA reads TGTGCCAGCAAAAGGAGGGACAATGAGCAGTTCTTC.

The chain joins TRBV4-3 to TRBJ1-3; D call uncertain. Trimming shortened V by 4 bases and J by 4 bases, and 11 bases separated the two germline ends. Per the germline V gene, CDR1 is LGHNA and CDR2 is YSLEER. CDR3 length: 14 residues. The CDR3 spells CASSPGRIGNTIYF. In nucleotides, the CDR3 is TGCGCCAGCAGCCCAGGAAGAATAGGAAACACCATATATTTT.

CDR3 protein: CASSSGGGYEQYF. The CDR3 DNA reads TGTGCCAGCAGTTCCGGGGGCGGTTACGAGCAGTACTTC. V is TRBV28 and J is TRBJ2-7; D tentatively reads TRBD1 or TRBD2 (6 bases each). V gave up 4 bases and J gave up 4 bases, with 11 bases separating them. There are 13 residues in the CDR3. The germline gives CDR1 MDHEN, CDR2 SYDVKM.

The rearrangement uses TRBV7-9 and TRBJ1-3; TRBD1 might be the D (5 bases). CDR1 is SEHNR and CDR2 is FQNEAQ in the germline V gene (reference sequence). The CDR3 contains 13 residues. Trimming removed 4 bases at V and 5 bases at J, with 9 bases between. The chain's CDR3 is CASSSAGRNTIYF. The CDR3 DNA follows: TGTGCCAGCAGCTCGGCGGGGCGAAACACCATATATTTT.

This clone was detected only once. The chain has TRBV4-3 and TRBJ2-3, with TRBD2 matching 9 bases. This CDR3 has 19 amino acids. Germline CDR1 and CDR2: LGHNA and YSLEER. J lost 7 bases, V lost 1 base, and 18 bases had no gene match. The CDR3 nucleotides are TGCGCCAGCAGCCAAGGTCCCCGATCTAGCGGGGAGGGTGGGTATACGCAGTATTTT. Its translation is CASSQGPRSSGEGGYTQYF.

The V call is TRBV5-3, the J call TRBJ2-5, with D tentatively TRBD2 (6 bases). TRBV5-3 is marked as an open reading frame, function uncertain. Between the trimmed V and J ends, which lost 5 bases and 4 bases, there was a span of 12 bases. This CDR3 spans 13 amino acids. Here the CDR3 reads CARRQTRGETQYF. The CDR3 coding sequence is TGTGCCAGAAGACAGACTAGAGGAGAGACCCAGTACTTC.

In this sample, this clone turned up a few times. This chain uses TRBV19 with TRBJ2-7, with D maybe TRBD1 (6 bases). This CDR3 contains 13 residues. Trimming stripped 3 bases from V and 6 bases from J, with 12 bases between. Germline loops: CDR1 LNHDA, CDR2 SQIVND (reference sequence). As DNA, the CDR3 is TGTGCCAGTAGTATCGGACAGTTGCGCGAGCAGTACTTC. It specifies CASSIGQLREQYF.

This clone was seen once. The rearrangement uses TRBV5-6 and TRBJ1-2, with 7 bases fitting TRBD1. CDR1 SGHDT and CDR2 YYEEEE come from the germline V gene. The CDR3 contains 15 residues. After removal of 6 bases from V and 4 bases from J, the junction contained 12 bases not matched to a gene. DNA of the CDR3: TGTGCCAGCACCTCGGGGGACAGCGATATCTATGGCTACACCTTC. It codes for CASTSGDSDIYGYTF.

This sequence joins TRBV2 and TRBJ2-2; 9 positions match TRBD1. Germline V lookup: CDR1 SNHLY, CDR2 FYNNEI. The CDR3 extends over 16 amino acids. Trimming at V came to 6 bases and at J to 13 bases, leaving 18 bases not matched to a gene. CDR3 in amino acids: CASRRDRDISLWVLFF. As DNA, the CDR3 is TGTGCCAGCAGAAGGGACAGGGATATAAGTCTTTGGGTGCTGTTTTTT. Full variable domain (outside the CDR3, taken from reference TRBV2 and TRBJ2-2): EPEVTQTPSHQVTQMGQEVILRCVPISNHLYFYWYRQILGQKVEFLVSFYNNEISEKSEIFDDQFSVERPDGSNFTLKIRSTKLEDSAMYFCASRRDRDISLWVLFFGEGSRLTVL.

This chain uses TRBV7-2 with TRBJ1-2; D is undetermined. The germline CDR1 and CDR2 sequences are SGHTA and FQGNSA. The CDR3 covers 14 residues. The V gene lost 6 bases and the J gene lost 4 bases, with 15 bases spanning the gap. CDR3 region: CASRPGGQTYGYTF. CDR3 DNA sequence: TGTGCCAGCAGGCCTGGAGGGCAGACCTATGGCTACACCTTC.